The source of this TCR beta chain is a study of response to subunit inactivated influenza vaccine. Whole-study findings and limits: With each seasonal influenza vaccination, the authors suggested, few new T cells are recruited.

With regard to this clonotype: What it binds is not known.

In TCRdb, the RT-PCR reads were re-called with MiXCR into one record per CDR3 protein. The sample gives 600,000 to 700,000 distinct CDR3 sequences, 11% to 15% of which show up once; 6% to 9.5% is in the top ten. Trimming took 3 bases from V and 7 from J; bases not matched to a gene: 9. The CDR3 runs 15 residues. CDR1 SGHNT and CDR2 YENEEA come from the germline V gene. The chain couples TRBV11-3 to TRBJ2-1; 7 bases agree with TRBD1. Source: PBMCs from blood, taken 14 to 15 days before vaccination. The clonotype was recovered from a man aged 45 to 65 who received an inactivated influenza vaccine. This CDR3 is CASSLTPGQANEQFF. CDR3 in DNA: TGTGCCAGCAGCTTGACCCCCGGACAGGCGAATGAGCAGTTCTTC.